The 24 T cell receptor beta chains listed next were all sequenced from one sample in a study of T cells after yellow fever vaccination. TCRdb processed the 5' RACE reads anew with MiXCR; each CDR3 protein has one entry. The sample records hundreds of thousands of distinct CDR3 sequences, roughly 9% being singletons. The input for sequencing was CD4+ T cells sorted from PBMCs, taken 5 days after the yellow fever booster vaccination. These receptor sequences come from a man aged 18 to 30 who received the YFV17D yellow fever vaccine.

CDR3 sequence reads: CASSLNTGGAETQYF. DNA for the CDR3: TGCGCCAGCAGCTTGAATACAGGGGGCGCGGAGACCCAGTACTTC. The chain is built from TRBV5-1 and TRBJ2-5; 9 bases align to TRBD1. V shed 1 base and J 5 bases; nucleotides not matched to a gene: 6. In germline, CDR1 is SGHRS, CDR2 YFSETQ. The CDR3 spans 15 residues.

The chain employs TRBV7-3 and TRBJ2-3; possibly TRBD1 for D (8 bases). CDR3 length equals 15 residues. Trimming took 5 bases from V and 7 from J, leaving 19 bases between them. Per the germline V gene, CDR1 is SGHTA and CDR2 is FQGTGA. CDR3 protein: CASSPQGAGDNTQYF. The CDR3 DNA reads TGTGCCAGCAGCCCCCAGGGGGCGGGGGACAATACGCAGTATTTT. Together with reference TRBV7-3 and TRBJ2-3, the CDR3 gives the full variable domain: GAGVSQTPSNKVTEKGKYVELRCDPISGHTALYWYRQSLGQGPEFLIYFQGTGAADDSGLPNDRFFAVRPEGSVSTLKIQRTERGDSAVYLCASSPQGAGDNTQYFGPGTRLTVL.

This chain joins TRBV6-5 and TRBJ1-2; tentatively, D is TRBD1 (5 bases). The V and J ends lost 6 bases and 8 bases respectively, with 19 bases between them. This CDR3 comprises 14 residues. Germline V gene data show CDR1 as MNHEY and CDR2 as SVGAGI. In nucleotides, the CDR3 is TGTGCCAGCAGCAGAGACAGCCCGGTCGGGGGCTACACCTTC. It yields the protein CASSRDSPVGGYTF.

V and J are TRBV12-3 or TRBV12-4 and TRBJ2-7; D is uncertain. V lost 3 bases to trimming and J lost 3 bases, with 9 bases between them. There are 13 residues in the CDR3. CDR3 bases: TGTGCCAGCAGTTTTGGTGTGTACTACGAGCAGTACGTC. This sequence encodes CASSFGVYYEQYV.

V is TRBV9 and J is TRBJ1-6; D may be TRBD1 (5 bases). The CDR3 covers 16 residues. The germline V and J ends were trimmed by 3 bases and 7 bases, with 17 bases remaining between them. The germline V gene encodes CDR1 SGDLS and CDR2 YYNGEE. CDR3 loop: CASSARGGNGNSPLHF. In DNA, the CDR3 is TGTGCCAGCAGCGCCCGCGGGGGGAACGGCAATTCACCCCTCCACTTT.

This clonotype was seen a handful of times. V gene TRBV20-1 combines with J gene TRBJ1-1, with 7 bases lining up with TRBD1. The CDR3 is made up of 14 amino acids. Germline V lookup: CDR1 DFQATT, CDR2 SNEGSKA (reference sequence). V shed 2 bases, J shed 0 bases, and the junction held 3 bases outside the gene matches. The DNA for the CDR3 is TGCAGTGCTAGAATCAGGGGGGTGAACACTGAAGCTTTCTTT. Amino acids: CSARIRGVNTEAFF.

This clonotype was counted at least ten times. The rearrangement links TRBV12-3 or TRBV12-4 to TRBJ1-5; possible D gene TRBD1, 6 bases. With 8 bases removed from V and 0 bases from J, the gap between germline ends came to 14 bases. The CDR3 extends over 15 amino acids. In nucleotides, the CDR3 is TGTGCCAGCCTCTTAGGGGGTAATAGCAATCAGCCCCAGCATTTT. It is translated as CASLLGGNSNQPQHF.

This clonotype was found a few times. The V and J genes are TRBV6-5 and TRBJ2-3; D is ambiguous. V lost 8 bases and J 0 bases, leaving 12 bases between the germline ends. Germline V gene data show CDR1 as MNHEY and CDR2 as SVGAGI. The CDR3 runs 14 residues. Written as DNA, the CDR3 is TGTGCCAGCGCCCGCTTGTCTAGCACAGATACGCAGTATTTT. It yields the protein CASARLSSTDTQYF.

The chain joins TRBV14 to TRBJ2-7; D gene ambiguous. Germline V gene sequence: CDR1 SGHDN, CDR2 FVKESK. V lost 4 bases, J lost 13 bases, and 20 bases lay in between. The length of the CDR3 is 13 residues. CDR3 DNA: TGTGCCAGCAGCCCCGACCCCGCCAGAGTGTTATACGTC. Encoded protein: CASSPDPARVLYV.

At least ten counts were recorded for this clonotype. The J gene is TRBJ1-5, the V gene TRBV6-2 or TRBV6-3, with 8 bases matching TRBD1. Per the germline V gene, CDR1 is MNHEY and CDR2 is SVGEGT. The CDR3 totals 15 residues. Trimming cost V 5 bases and J 6 bases; bases outside gene matches: 9. For the CDR3, the DNA is TGTGCCAGCAGTCGCGGAGGACAGGGAAGTCAGCCCCAGCATTTT. It codes for CASSRGGQGSQPQHF.

This chain links TRBV4-3 with TRBJ2-3; D possibly corresponds to TRBD2 (5 bases). V was shortened by 5 bases and J by 8 bases, with 14 bases between the two germline ends. Germline V gives CDR1 LGHNA, CDR2 YSLEER. This CDR3 is 13 amino acids long. The CDR3: CASSDSLGITQYF. The CDR3 nucleotides read TGCGCCAGCAGCGATTCACTAGGTATTACGCAGTATTTT.

This clonotype was found many times. The chain joins TRBV7-3 to TRBJ2-5, with D perhaps matching TRBD1 or TRBD2 (5 bases each). The CDR3 totals 15 residues. Trimming took 5 bases from V and 2 from J, leaving 15 bases between them. Germline values: CDR1 SGHTA, CDR2 FQGTGA. Here the CDR3 reads CASSPQGPGQETQYF. For the CDR3, the DNA is TGTGCCAGCAGCCCCCAGGGACCAGGTCAAGAGACCCAGTACTTC.

This clonotype was counted many times. V usage is TRBV9 and J usage is TRBJ2-5; D perhaps matches TRBD2 (7 bases). This CDR3 comprises 15 residues. Germline CDR1 reads SGDLS; CDR2 reads YYNGEE. V was pared by 3 bases and J by 5 bases, with 17 bases between. The CDR3 protein is CASSAMGGAEETQYF. The DNA for the CDR3 is TGTGCCAGCAGCGCTATGGGGGGGGCGGAGGAGACCCAGTACTTC.

The V and J genes are TRBV5-1 and TRBJ1-2, with 7 positions matching TRBD1. The junction had 6 bases not matched to a gene; V was cut back by 0 bases and J by 4 bases. The germline gives CDR1 SGHRS, CDR2 YFSETQ. The CDR3 totals 15 residues. The CDR3 DNA follows: TGCGCCAGCAGCTTGGAGGGACAGTCCCTCTATGGCTACACCTTC. This codes for CASSLEGQSLYGYTF.

This clonotype came up a few times. The genes are TRBV6-5 and TRBJ2-1; 7 bases match TRBD2. In germline, CDR1 is MNHEY, CDR2 SVGAGI. V gave up 1 base and J gave up 4 bases; unmatched junction bases: 16. The CDR3 runs to 19 residues. The CDR3 DNA follows: TGTGCCAGCAGTTACTTCGGATTGCCGGGGGGTAGTTTTTACAATGAGCAGTTCTTC. Encoded protein: CASSYFGLPGGSFYNEQFF.

Ten or more counts support this clonotype. The chain recombines TRBV5-6 with TRBJ2-7; possibly TRBD1 or TRBD2 for D (5 bases each). Germline CDR1 is SGHDT and CDR2 is YYEEEE. Trimming took 1 base from V and 5 from J, leaving 19 bases between them. The CDR3 has 16 amino acids. The CDR3 region has the DNA TGTGCCAGCAGCTTGCTCTTGGGGGATAAGGCGGACGAGCAGTACGTC. It is translated as CASSLLLGDKADEQYV.

A few counts support this clonotype. The CDR3 spells CASSWTGKGSYEQYF. In DNA form, the CDR3 reads TGTGCCAGCAGTTGGACAGGGAAAGGGTCCTACGAGCAGTACTTC. The J gene is TRBJ2-7, the V gene TRBV12-3 or TRBV12-4, with 8 bases matching TRBD1. The V and J ends lost 4 bases and 1 base, in that order; junction bases with no gene match: 6. The CDR3 covers 15 residues.

The chain uses TRBV29-1 and TRBJ2-7; D is undetermined. Trimming took 6 bases from V and 3 from J, leaving 12 bases between them. The CDR3 extends over 12 amino acids. The germline V gene encodes CDR1 SQVTM and CDR2 ANQGSEA. The CDR3 bases are TGCAGCGTCACGACCCAGTTCTACGAGCAGTACGTC. As protein: CSVTTQFYEQYV.

This clonotype was detected many times. The chain links TRBV3-1 to TRBJ2-3, with D tentatively TRBD2 (6 bases). Germline V gives CDR1 LGHDT, CDR2 YNNKEL (reference sequence). The CDR3 is 13 amino acids. The germline V and J ends were trimmed by 0 bases and 5 bases, with 6 bases remaining between them. The CDR3 DNA sequence: TGTGCCAGCAGCCAAGAGGGGGGAGATACGCAGTATTTT. Translation: CASSQEGGDTQYF.

This clonotype has a count of ten or more. The rearrangement joins TRBV5-1 to TRBJ1-1; 9 bases are shared with TRBD1. Looked up from germline, CDR1 is SGHRS and CDR2 is YFSETQ. The V segment lost 7 bases and the J segment 2 bases; nucleotides outside the gene matches: 24. The CDR3 has 20 residues. The CDR3 loop reads CASDIDPGQGLGPNNTEAFF. The CDR3 coding sequence is TGCGCCAGCGATATAGATCCGGGACAGGGCCTCGGGCCGAATAACACTGAAGCTTTCTTT.

This clonotype showed up just a few times. The rearrangement uses TRBV27 and TRBJ2-7; 8 bases fit TRBD2. V dropped 5 bases and J dropped 6; count of bases not matched to a gene: 9. Germline V gene data show CDR1 as MNHEY and CDR2 as SMNVEV (reference sequence). The CDR3 length is 14 residues. The CDR3 region has the DNA TGTGCCAGCAGTGCGTACGGGACTAGTGGCGAGCAGTACGTC. This encodes CASSAYGTSGEQYV.

This clonotype has just a few counts. The chain recombines TRBV19 with TRBJ2-5; D assignment may be TRBD1 or TRBD2 (5 bases each). Trimming removed 6 bases at V and 7 bases at J, with 18 bases between. The CDR3 has 14 amino acids. Germline CDR1 and CDR2: LNHDA and SQIVND (reference sequence). The DNA for the CDR3 is TGTGCCAGTAGCATAAATGAGGGGATTGGGACCCAGTACTTC. It translates to CASSINEGIGTQYF.

This clonotype showed up many times. The V gene is TRBV4-2, the J gene TRBJ2-1, with D possibly matching TRBD1 (5 bases). This CDR3 region has 15 residues. Germline CDR1 reads LGHNA; CDR2 reads YNFKEQ. V shed 1 base and J shed 10 bases, with 17 bases lying between them. CDR3 in amino acids: CASSQVPPMKGEQFF. The CDR3, as DNA: TGTGCCAGCAGCCAAGTACCTCCGATGAAGGGGGAGCAGTTCTTC.

The J gene is TRBJ1-1, the V gene TRBV5-1; TRBD1 aligns across 8 bases. CDR3 length: 14 residues. The ends lost 4 bases at V and 4 bases at J; junction bases unmatched: 6. CDR1 is SGHRS and CDR2 is YFSETQ in the germline V gene. CDR3 DNA: TGCGCCAGCAGCGGCAGGGGGCGCGGCACTGAAGCTTTCTTT. Amino acids: CASSGRGRGTEAFF. Looking up the rest from reference TRBV5-1 and TRBJ1-1 gives the full variable domain: KAGVTQTPRYLIKTRGQQVTLSCSPISGHRSVSWYQQTPGQGLQFLFEYFSETQRNKGNFPGRFSGRQFSNSRSEMNVSTLELGDSALYLCASSGRGRGTEAFFGQGTRLTVV.